These 5 T cell receptor beta chains were all obtained from the same sample, sequenced in a study of vaccination and CD4 T cells after COVID-19. Indicated treatment: roughly ten-day PBMC culture with coronavirus spike peptide pools or control peptides (ViraFEST assay). At the Johns Hopkins FTIC core, DNA taken from cultured CD4+ T cells was sequenced by way of the Oncomine TCR Beta short-read assay. MiXCR, run by TCRdb on the PCR reads, gives a single entry per CDR3 protein. This sample yields about 4,400 distinct CDR3 sequences, of which less than 45% are seen a single time; less than 60% belongs to the top ten. No antigen is known for these receptors. This specimen consisted of CD4+ T cells from blood, cultured in vitro, obtained after SARS-CoV-2 vaccination. These receptors all stem from a human donor who had recovered from COVID-19.

This clonotype showed up just a few times. V usage is TRBV28 and J usage is TRBJ1-6, with 7 bases aligning to TRBD1. This CDR3 comprises 14 residues. V was clipped by 7 bases and J by 6 bases; unmatched bases: 6. In germline, CDR1 is MDHEN, CDR2 SYDVKM. The DNA for the CDR3 is TGTGCCAGCACCCGGGACAGCCTTAATTCACCCCTCCACTTT. Its translation: CASTRDSLNSPLHF. The whole variable domain, remainder taken from reference TRBV28 and TRBJ1-6, is DVKVTQSSRYLVKRTGEKVFLECVQDMDHENMFWYRQDPGLGLRLIYFSYDVKMKEKGDIPEGYSVSREKKERFSLILESASTNQTSMYLCASTRDSLNSPLHFGNGTRLTVT.

DNA of the CDR3: TGTGCCAGCAGTGGAGCAGGGGGTGTCAATTCACCCCTCCACTTT. Its protein product is CASSGAGGVNSPLHF. The J gene is TRBJ1-6, the V gene TRBV2; 7 bases are shared with TRBD1. The CDR3 sequence is 15 residues long. CDR1 SNHLY and CDR2 FYNNEI come from the germline V gene. Trimming cost V 4 bases and J 7 bases; bases outside gene matches: 7.

The chain employs TRBV28 and TRBJ1-2; 8 bases line up with TRBD1. Germline lookup yields CDR1 MDHEN and CDR2 SYDVKM. With V trimmed by 2 bases and J by 7 bases, 6 bases remained unmatched. This CDR3 region has 14 residues. This chain's CDR3 is CASSLAQGASGYTF. For the CDR3, the DNA is TGTGCCAGCAGTTTAGCCCAGGGGGCCAGTGGCTACACCTTC.

This clonotype showed up just once. V gene TRBV11-2 combines with J gene TRBJ2-1, with TRBD1 identical over 10 bases. V lost 5 bases and J lost 3; bases outside the gene matches: 4. This CDR3 has 15 amino acids. From germline, CDR1 is SGHAT and CDR2 FQNNGV. The DNA of the CDR3 is TGTGCCAGCAGCGCAGGACAGGGGGGCTACAATGAGCAGTTCTTC. Its protein product is CASSAGQGGYNEQFF. The full variable domain, with the rest looked up from reference TRBV11-2 and TRBJ2-1, is EAGVAQSPRYKIIEKRQSVAFWCNPISGHATLYWYQQILGQGPKLLIQFQNNGVVDDSQLPKDRFSAERLKGVDSTLKIQPAKLEDSAVYLCASSAGQGGYNEQFFGPGTRLTVL.

This clonotype was detected a few times. The rearrangement links TRBV29-1 to TRBJ1-2; D remains ambiguous. The germline gives CDR1 SQVTM, CDR2 ANQGSEA. The CDR3 runs 13 residues. V lost 4 bases and J lost 1, with 10 bases in between. DNA of the CDR3: TGCAGCGTTGCTGGGAGGTTTAACTATGGCTACACCTTC. As protein: CSVAGRFNYGYTF.